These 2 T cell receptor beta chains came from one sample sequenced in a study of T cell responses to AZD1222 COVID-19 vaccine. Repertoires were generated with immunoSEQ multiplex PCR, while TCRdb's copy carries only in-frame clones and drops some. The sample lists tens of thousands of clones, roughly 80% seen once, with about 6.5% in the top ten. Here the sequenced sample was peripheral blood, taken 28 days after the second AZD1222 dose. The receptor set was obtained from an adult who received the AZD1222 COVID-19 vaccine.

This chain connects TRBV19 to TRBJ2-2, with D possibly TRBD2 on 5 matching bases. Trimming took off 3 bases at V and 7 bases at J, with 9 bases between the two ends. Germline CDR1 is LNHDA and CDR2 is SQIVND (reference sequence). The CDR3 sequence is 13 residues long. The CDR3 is CASSIEGGGELFF. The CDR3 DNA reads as TGTGCCAGTAGTATCGAGGGTGGCGGGGAGCTGTTTTTT.

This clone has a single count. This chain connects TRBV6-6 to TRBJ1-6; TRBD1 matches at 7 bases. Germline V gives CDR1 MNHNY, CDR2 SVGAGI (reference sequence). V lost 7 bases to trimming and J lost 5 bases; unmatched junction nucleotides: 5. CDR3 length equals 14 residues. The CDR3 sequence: CASKGAGDNSPLHF. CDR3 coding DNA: TGTGCCAGCAAGGGGGCGGGGGATAATTCACCCCTCCACTTT.